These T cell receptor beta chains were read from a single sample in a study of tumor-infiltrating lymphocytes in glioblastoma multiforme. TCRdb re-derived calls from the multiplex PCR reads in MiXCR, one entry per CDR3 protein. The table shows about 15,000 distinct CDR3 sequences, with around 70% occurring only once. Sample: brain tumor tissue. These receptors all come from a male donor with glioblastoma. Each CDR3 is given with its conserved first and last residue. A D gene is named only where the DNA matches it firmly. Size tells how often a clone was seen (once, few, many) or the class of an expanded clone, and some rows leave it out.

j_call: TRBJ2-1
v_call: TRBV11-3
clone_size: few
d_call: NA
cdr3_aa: CASSSGQGEQFF
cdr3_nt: TGTGCCAGCAGCTCCGGGCAGGGTGAGCAGTTCTTC

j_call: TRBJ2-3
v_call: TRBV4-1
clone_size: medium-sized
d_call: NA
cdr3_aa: CASSQDTQDFTDTQYF
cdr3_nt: TGCGCCAGCAGCCAAGATACTCAAGACTTCACAGATACGCAGTATTTT

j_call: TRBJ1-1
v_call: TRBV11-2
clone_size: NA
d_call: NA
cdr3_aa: CASSLIRWGTEAFF
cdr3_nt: TGTGCCAGCAGCTTAATTCGTTGGGGGACTGAAGCTTTCTTT

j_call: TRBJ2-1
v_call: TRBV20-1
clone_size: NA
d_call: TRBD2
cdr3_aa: CSARDPLAGGSMKQFF
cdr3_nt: TGCAGTGCTAGAGATCCTCTAGCGGGAGGGTCGATGAAGCAGTTCTTC

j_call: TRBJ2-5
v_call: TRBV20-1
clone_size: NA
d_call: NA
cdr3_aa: CSARDMRETQYF
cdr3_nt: TGCAGTGCTAGAGATATGCGGGAGACCCAGTACTTC

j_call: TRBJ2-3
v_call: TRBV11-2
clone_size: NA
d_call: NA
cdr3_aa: CASSLGMQDTQYF
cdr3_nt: TGTGCCAGCAGCTTGGGGATGCAAGATACGCAGTATTTT

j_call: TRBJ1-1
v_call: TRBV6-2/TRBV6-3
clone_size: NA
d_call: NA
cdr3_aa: CATNRINTEAFF
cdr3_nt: TGTGCCACAAACAGGATAAACACTGAAGCTTTCTTT

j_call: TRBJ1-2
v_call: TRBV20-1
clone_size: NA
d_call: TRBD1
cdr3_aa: CDARDRTGNGYTF
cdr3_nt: TGCGATGCTAGAGATAGGACAGGGAACGGCTACACCTTC

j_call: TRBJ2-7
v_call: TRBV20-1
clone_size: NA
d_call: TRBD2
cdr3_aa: CNARGLAGGLYNKYF
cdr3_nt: TGCAATGCTAGAGGGCTAGCGGGAGGGTTGTACAACAAGTACTTC

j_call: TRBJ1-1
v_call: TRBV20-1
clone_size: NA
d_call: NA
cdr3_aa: CCARDGGGLGSEAFF
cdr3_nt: TGCTGTGCTAGAGACGGGGGGGGACTTGGGTCTGAAGCATTCTTT

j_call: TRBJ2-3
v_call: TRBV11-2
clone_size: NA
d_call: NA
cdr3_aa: CASCIPSLSATDTQYF
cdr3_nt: TGTGCCAGCTGCATCCCTAGCTTGTCGGCCACAGATACGCAGTATTTT

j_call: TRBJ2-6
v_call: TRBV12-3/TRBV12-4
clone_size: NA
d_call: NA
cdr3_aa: CASSTDSYSGANVLTF
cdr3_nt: TGTGCCAGCAGCACGGACAGTTACTCTGGGGCCAACGTCCTGACTTTC

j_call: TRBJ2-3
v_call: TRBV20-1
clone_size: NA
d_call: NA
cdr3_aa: CSARDGLRGYTDTQYF
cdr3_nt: TGCAGTGCTAGAGATGGACTCAGGGGCTACACAGATACGCAGTATTTT

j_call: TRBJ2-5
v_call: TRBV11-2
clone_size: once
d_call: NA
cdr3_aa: CASRQGTQETQYF
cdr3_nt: TGTGCCAGCAGACAGGGCACTCAAGAGACCCAGTACTTC

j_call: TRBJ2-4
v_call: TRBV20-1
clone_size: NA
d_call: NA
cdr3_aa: CSAIRGVGKNIQYF
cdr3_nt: TGCAGTGCAATCCGGGGAGTAGGAAAAAACATTCAGTACTTC

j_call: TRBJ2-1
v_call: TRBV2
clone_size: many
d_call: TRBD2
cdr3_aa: CASRRLAGGQYNEQFF
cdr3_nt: TGTGCCAGCAGGAGATTAGCGGGAGGGCAATACAATGAGCAGTTCTTC

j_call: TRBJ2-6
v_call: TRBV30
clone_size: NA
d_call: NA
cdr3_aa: CTSTGCSGANVLTF
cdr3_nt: TGTACCTCTACAGGGTGCTCTGGGGCTAACGTCCTGACTTTC

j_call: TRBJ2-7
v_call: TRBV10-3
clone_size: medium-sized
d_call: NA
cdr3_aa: CAISEKRSNYEQYF
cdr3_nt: TGTGCCATCAGTGAGAAGCGGAGCAACTACGAGCAGTACTTC